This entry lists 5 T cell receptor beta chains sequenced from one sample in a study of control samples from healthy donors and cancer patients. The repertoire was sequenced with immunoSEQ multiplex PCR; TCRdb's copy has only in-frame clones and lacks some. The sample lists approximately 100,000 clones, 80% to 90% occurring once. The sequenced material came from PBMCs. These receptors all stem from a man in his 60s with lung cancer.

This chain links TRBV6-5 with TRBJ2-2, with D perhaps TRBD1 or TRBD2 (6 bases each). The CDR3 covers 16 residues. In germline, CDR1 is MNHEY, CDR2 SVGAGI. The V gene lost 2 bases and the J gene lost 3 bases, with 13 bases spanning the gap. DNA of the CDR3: TGTGCCAGCAGTTACAGGGGGACTGATTACACCGGGGAGCTGTTTTTT. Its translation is CASSYRGTDYTGELFF.

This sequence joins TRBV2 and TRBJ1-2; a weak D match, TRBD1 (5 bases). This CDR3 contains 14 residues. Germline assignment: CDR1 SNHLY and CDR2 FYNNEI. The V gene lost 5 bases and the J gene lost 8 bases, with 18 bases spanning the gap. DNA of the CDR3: TGTGCCAGCAGTTTCCAGGGCATCCCAGGCGGCTACACCTTC. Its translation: CASSFQGIPGGYTF.

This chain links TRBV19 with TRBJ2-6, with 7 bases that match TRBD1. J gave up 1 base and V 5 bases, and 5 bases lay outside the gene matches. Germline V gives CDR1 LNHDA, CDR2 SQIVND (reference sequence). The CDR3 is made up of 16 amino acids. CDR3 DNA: TGTGCCAGTAGTCCAAGGGGGCGTTCTGGGGCCAACGTCCTGACTTTC. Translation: CASSPRGRSGANVLTF.

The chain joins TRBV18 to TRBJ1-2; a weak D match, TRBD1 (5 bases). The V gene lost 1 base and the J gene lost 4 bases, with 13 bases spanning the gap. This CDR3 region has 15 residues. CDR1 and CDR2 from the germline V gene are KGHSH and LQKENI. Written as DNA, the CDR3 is TGTGCCAGCTCACCACTGGGGGATGACGTCTATGGCTACACCTTC. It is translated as CASSPLGDDVYGYTF.

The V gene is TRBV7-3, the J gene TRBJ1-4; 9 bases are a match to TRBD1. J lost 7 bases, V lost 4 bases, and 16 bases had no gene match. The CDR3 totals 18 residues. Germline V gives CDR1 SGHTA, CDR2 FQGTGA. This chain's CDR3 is CASSSEGTGKGLGEKLFF. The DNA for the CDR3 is TGTGCCAGCAGCTCAGAGGGGACAGGGAAAGGTCTGGGTGAAAAACTGTTTTTT. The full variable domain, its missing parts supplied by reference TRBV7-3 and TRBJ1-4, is GAGVSQTPSNKVTEKGKYVELRCDPISGHTALYWYRQSLGQGPEFLIYFQGTGAADDSGLPNDRFFAVRPEGSVSTLKIQRTERGDSAVYLCASSSEGTGKGLGEKLFFGSGTQLSVL.